This TCR beta chain was recovered during a study of cytomegalovirus exposure and HLA in healthy donors. Whole-study context: An early release of data contained roughly 86 million unique TCRs, which came from HLA-typed donors.

Study findings and constraints: Per a prior analysis, the majority of TCR beta V segments were productive roughly 87% or roughly 30% of the time.

The PCR ran on 60 Vbeta and 13 Jbeta primers. TCRdb's table, derived via immunoSEQ multiplex PCR, lists solely in-frame clones and lacks some. The sample records approximately 110,000 clones, roughly 70% being singletons. In regard to this clone: Its cognate antigen is unknown.

This CDR3 spans 14 amino acids. With 5 bases removed from V and 7 bases from J, the gap between germline ends came to 15 bases. The germline gives CDR1 MDHEN, CDR2 SYDVKM. Material: PBMCs. This sequence joins TRBV28 and TRBJ2-4; TRBD1 is a possible D gene (6 bases). The TCR sequence derives from a man aged 40-50 years in good health and CMV-seropositive. Here the CDR3 DNA reads TGTGCCAGCAGTCCGGGGACACCGCCGAACATTCAGTACTTC. Translated, it gives CASSPGTPPNIQYF.